This T cell receptor (beta chain) was identified during a study of T cells in Graves' hyperthyroidism and ophthalmopathy. Study-wide results and limits: The model foresaw ophthalmopathy a median approximately 6.3 months prior to onset.

This clonotype has just a few counts. No antigen is known for it. The CDR3 regions of TCR beta were amplified from RNA transcripts. An initial round of RT-PCR targeting the TCR CDR3 relied on the HTBI primer set. TCRdb re-called the multiplex PCR reads with MiXCR, one entry per CDR3 protein. The sample records some 350,000 distinct CDR3 sequences, around 15% being singletons. Germline V gives CDR1 PRHDT, CDR2 FYEKMQ (reference sequence). V was pared by 0 bases and J by 10 bases, with 8 bases of the junction left unmatched. The CDR3 covers 16 residues. Each person with ophthalmopathy scored at least 3 on the Clinical Activity Score, reached NOSPECS grade 4 or higher, and had been ill under 3 months. Orbital computed tomography and thyroid ultrasound, together with serum TRAb and thyroxine and clinical symptoms, were used for diagnoses.

Sequenced: blood. The chain has TRBV13 and TRBJ1-6, with TRBD1 matching over 8 bases. The source of this sequence is a woman in her forties with Graves' ophthalmopathy. This chain's CDR3 is CASSLGSWTGNSPLHF. CDR3 DNA: TGTGCCAGCAGCTTAGGTTCGTGGACAGGGAACTCACCCCTCCACTTT.